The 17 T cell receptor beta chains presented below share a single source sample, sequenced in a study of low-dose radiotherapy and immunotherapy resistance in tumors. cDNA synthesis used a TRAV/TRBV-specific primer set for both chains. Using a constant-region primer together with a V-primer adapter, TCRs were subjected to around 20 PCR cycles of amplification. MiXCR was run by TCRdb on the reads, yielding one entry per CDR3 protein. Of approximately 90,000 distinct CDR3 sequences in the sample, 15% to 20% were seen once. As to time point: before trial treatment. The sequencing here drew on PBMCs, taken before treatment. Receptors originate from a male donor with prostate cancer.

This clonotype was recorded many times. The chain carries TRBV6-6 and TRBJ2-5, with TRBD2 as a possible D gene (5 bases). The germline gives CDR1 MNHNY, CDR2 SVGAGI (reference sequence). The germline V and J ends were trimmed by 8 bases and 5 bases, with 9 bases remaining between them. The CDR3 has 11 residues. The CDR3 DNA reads TGTGCCAGCCGCCGGAGGGAGACCCAGTACTTC. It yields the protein CASRRRETQYF.

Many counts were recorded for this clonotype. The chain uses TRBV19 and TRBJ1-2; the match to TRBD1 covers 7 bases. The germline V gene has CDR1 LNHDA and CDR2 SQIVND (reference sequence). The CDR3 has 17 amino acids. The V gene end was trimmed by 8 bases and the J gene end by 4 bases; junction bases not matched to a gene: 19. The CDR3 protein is CASVDSSGTETLYGYTF. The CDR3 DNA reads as TGTGCCAGTGTGGACAGTTCAGGGACAGAAACCCTCTATGGCTACACCTTC.

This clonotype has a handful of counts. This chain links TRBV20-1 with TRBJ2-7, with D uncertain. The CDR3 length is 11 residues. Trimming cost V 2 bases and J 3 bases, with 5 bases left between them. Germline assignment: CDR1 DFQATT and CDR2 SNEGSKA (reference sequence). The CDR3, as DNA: TGCAGTGCTAGACCAGACTACGAGCAGTACTTC. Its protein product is CSARPDYEQYF.

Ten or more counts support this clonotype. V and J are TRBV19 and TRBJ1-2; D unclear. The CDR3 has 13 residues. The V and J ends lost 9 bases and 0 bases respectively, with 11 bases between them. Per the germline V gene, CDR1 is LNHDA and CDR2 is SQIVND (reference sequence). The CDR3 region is CASKGDTNYGYTF. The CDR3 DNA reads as TGTGCCAGCAAAGGAGACACTAACTATGGCTACACCTTC.

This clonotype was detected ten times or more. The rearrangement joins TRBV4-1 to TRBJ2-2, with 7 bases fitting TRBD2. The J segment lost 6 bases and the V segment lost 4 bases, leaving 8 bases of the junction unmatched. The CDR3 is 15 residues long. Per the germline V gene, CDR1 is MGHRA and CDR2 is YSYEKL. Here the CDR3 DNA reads TGCGCCAGCAGCCTCTCAGGTGGGGGGGCCGGGGAGCTGTTTTTT. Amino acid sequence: CASSLSGGGAGELFF.

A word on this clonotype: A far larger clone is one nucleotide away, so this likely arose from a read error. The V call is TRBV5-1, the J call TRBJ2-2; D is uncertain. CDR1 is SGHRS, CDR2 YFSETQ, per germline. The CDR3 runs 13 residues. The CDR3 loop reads CVSSLRIDGELFF. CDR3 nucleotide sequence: TGTGTCAGCAGCTTGAGGATAGACGGGGAGCTGTTTTTT.

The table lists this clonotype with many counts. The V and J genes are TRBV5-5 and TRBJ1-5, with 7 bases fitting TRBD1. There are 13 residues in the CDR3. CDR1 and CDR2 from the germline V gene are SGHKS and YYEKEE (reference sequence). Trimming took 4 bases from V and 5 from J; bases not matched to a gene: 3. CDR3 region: CASSETGDQPQHF. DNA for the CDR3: TGTGCCAGCAGCGAAACAGGGGATCAGCCCCAGCATTTT. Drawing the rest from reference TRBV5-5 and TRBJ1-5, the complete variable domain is DAGVTQSPTHLIKTRGQQVTLRCSPISGHKSVSWYQQVLGQGPQFIFQYYEKEERGRGNFPDRFSARQFPNYSSELNVNALLLGDSALYLCASSETGDQPQHFGDGTRLSIL.

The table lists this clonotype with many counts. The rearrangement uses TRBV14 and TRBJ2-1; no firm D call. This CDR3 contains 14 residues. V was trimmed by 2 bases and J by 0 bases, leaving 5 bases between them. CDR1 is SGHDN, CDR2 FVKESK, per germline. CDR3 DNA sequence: TGTGCCAGCAGCCAACCTGTCTCCTACAATGAGCAGTTCTTC. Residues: CASSQPVSYNEQFF.

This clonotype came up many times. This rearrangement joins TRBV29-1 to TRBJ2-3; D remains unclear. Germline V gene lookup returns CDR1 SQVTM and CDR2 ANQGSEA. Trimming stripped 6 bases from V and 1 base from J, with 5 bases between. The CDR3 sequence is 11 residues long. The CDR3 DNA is TGCAGCGTGGCCCGCACAGATACGCAGTATTTT. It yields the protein CSVARTDTQYF.

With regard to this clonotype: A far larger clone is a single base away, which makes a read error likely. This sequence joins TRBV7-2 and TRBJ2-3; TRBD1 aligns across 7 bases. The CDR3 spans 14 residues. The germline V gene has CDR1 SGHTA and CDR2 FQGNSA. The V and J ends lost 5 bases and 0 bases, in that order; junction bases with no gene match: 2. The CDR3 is CTSSPGQSTDTQYF. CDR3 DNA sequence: TGTACCAGCAGCCCGGGACAGAGCACAGATACGCAGTATTTT.

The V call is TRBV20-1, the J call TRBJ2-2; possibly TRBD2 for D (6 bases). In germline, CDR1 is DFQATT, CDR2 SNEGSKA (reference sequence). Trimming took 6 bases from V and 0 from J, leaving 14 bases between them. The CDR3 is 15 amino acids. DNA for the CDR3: TGCAGTGCAGCCCGACTAGAATCGAACACCGGGGAGCTGTTTTTT. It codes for CSAARLESNTGELFF.

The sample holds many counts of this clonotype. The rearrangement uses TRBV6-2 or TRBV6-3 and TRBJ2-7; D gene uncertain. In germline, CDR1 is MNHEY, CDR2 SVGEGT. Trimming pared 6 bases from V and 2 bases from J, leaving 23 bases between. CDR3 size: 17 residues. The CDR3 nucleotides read TGTGCCAGCAGCGACCCGGGCCCTTCTATAAAACCCTACGAGCAGTACTTC. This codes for CASSDPGPSIKPYEQYF.

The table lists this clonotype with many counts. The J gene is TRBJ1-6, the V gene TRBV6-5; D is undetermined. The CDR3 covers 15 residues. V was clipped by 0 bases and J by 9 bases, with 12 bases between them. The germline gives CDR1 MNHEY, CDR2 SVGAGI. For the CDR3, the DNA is TGTGCCAGCAGTTACTCGATAGGTCTTTCTTCACCCCTCCACTTT. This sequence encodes CASSYSIGLSSPLHF.

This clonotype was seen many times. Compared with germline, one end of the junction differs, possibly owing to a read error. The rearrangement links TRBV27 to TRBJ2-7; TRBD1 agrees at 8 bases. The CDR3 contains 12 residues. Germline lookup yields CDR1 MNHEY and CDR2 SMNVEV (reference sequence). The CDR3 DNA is TGTGCCAGCAGTTTTGGCGCAGGGGGCTTGGACTTC. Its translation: CASSFGAGGLDF.

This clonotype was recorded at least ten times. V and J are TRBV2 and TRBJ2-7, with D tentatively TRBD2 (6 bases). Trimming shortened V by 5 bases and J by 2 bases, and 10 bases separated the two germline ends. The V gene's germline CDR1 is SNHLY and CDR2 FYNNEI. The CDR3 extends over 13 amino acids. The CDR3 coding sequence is TGTGCCAGCAGTCGGGGGTCAGCCTACGAGCAGTACTTC. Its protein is CASSRGSAYEQYF.

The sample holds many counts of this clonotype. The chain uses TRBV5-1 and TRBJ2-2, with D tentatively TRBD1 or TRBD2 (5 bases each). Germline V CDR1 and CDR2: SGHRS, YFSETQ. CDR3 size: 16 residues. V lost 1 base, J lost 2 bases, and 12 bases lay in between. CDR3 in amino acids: CASSLMGEVNTGELFF. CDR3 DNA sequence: TGCGCCAGCAGCTTGATGGGGGAAGTTAACACCGGGGAGCTGTTTTTT.

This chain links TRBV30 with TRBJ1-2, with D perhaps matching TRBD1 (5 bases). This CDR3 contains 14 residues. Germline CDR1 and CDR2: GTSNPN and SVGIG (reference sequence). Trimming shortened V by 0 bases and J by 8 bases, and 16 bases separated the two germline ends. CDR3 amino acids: CAWSVGRETEGYTF. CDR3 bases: TGTGCCTGGAGTGTCGGCAGGGAAACAGAAGGCTACACCTTC.